The next 15 T cell receptor beta chains were all read from a single sample in a study of Ad26.COV2.S vaccination and SARS-CoV-2 variants. The sample's treatment: about 20 received Ad26.COV2.S at low or high dose, single or two shots; roughly five received placebo; per-sample allocation not given. Specimen acquisition occurred on day 63 following the initial vaccine or placebo injection. The repertoire was sequenced with immunoSEQ multiplex PCR; TCRdb's copy has only in-frame clones and lacks some. The sample carries about 260,000 clones, around 88% recorded once. Here the sequenced sample was peripheral blood, taken in a trial of Ad26.COV2.S vaccine versus placebo. These receptors were taken from a person aged 18-65 years who received the Ad26.COV2.S COVID-19 vaccine or a placebo.

CDR3 sequence: CASSRQVSSYNEQFF. The CDR3 nucleotides read TGTGCCAGTAGTAGACAGGTCAGCTCCTACAATGAGCAGTTCTTC. The chain joins TRBV19 to TRBJ2-1; perhaps TRBD1 as D (6 bases). There are 15 residues in the CDR3. Trimming pared 4 bases from V and 0 bases from J, leaving 10 bases between. The germline V gene encodes CDR1 LNHDA and CDR2 SQIVND (reference sequence).

This clone was observed a single time. The CDR3 nucleotides read TGTGCCAGCACTCAACAGGGCCAGAACACTGAAGCTTTCTTT. Its protein product is CASTQQGQNTEAFF. The chain joins TRBV18 to TRBJ1-1; possible D gene TRBD1, 6 bases. Deletions cut 8 bases from V and 1 base from J, with 14 bases between. CDR1 is KGHSH and CDR2 is LQKENI in the germline V gene. This CDR3 region has 14 residues. Combining the CDR3 with reference TRBV18 and TRBJ1-1 gives the whole variable domain NAGVMQNPRHLVRRRGQEARLRCSPMKGHSHVYWYRQLPEEGLKFMVYLQKENIIDESGMPKERFSAEFPKEGPSILRIQQVVRGDSAAYFCASTQQGQNTEAFFGQGTRLTVV.

The V and J genes are TRBV7-3 and TRBJ2-5; D remains unclear. The CDR3 loop spans 13 amino acids. In germline, CDR1 is SGHTA, CDR2 FQGTGA. Trimming removed 5 bases from V and 4 bases from J, with 11 bases in between. The CDR3 protein is CASSRSQRETQYF. The CDR3 nucleotides read TGTGCCAGCAGCCGATCACAAAGAGAGACCCAGTACTTC.

This sequence joins TRBV29-1 and TRBJ2-5; 10 bases map to TRBD2. CDR1 and CDR2 from the germline V gene are SQVTM and ANQGSEA. The CDR3 sequence is 15 residues long. Unmatched junction bases numbered 7, after V lost 2 bases and J lost 4 bases. The CDR3 DNA sequence: TGCAGCGTTGAATCTAGCGGGGGTGGTTTAGAGACCCAGTACTTC. Translating gives CSVESSGGGLETQYF.

The chain links TRBV6-5 to TRBJ1-1; D gene ambiguous. Trimming stripped 4 bases from V and 6 bases from J, with 18 bases between. Germline lookup yields CDR1 MNHEY and CDR2 SVGAGI. The CDR3 is made up of 15 amino acids. The chain's CDR3 is CASSFLSGRAAEAFF. The CDR3 DNA follows: TGTGCCAGCAGTTTCCTCTCCGGCCGGGCCGCTGAAGCTTTCTTT.

The rearrangement uses TRBV5-1 and TRBJ1-5; D gene unclear. V dropped 0 bases and J dropped 4 bases, with 5 bases sitting between them. The CDR3 runs 13 residues. CDR1 and CDR2 (germline): SGHRS, YFSETQ. The CDR3 region is CASSLGPNQPQHF. DNA of the CDR3: TGCGCCAGCAGCTTGGGGCCGAATCAGCCCCAGCATTTT.

The chain carries TRBV29-1 and TRBJ2-5, with 8 positions matching TRBD2. Trimming took 4 bases from V and 1 from J; bases not matched to a gene: 11. The CDR3 covers 16 residues. Germline loops: CDR1 SQVTM, CDR2 ANQGSEA. The CDR3 here is CSVGDGGRILQETQYF. CDR3 DNA sequence: TGCAGCGTTGGGGACGGCGGGAGGATACTCCAAGAGACCCAGTACTTC.

The chain employs TRBV7-2 and TRBJ2-1; 7 bases are a match to TRBD1. The CDR3 is made up of 14 amino acids. V lost 3 bases and J lost 9; bases outside the gene matches: 8. Germline values: CDR1 SGHTA, CDR2 FQGNSA. This CDR3 is CASSFGTVTGEQFF. CDR3 DNA sequence: TGTGCCAGCAGCTTCGGGACAGTCACCGGTGAGCAGTTCTTC. Full variable domain (rest looked up from reference TRBV7-2 and TRBJ2-1): GAGVSQSPSNKVTEKGKDVELRCDPISGHTALYWYRQSLGQGLEFLIYFQGNSAPDKSGLPSDRFSAERTGGSVSTLTIQRTQQEDSAVYLCASSFGTVTGEQFFGPGTRLTVL.

The J gene is TRBJ1-3, the V gene TRBV29-1; D possibly corresponds to TRBD1 (5 bases). This CDR3 is built from 14 residues. CDR1 SQVTM and CDR2 ANQGSEA come from the germline V gene. The V and J ends lost 7 bases and 0 bases respectively, with 13 bases between them. Here the CDR3 reads CSAMSGGSGNTIYF. DNA of the CDR3: TGCAGCGCAATGTCGGGGGGCTCTGGAAACACCATATATTTT.

This chain connects TRBV9 to TRBJ1-4, with no clear D. CDR1 is SGDLS, CDR2 YYNGEE, per germline. The ends were cut back, 0 bases at V and 3 bases at J, with 9 bases in the middle. The CDR3 contains 15 residues. CDR3 loop: CASSVGAVANEKLFF. In DNA, the CDR3 is TGTGCCAGCAGCGTAGGAGCTGTCGCTAATGAAAAACTGTTTTTT.

This chain uses TRBV9 with TRBJ1-4, with D possibly TRBD1 on 5 matching bases. Looked up from germline, CDR1 is SGDLS and CDR2 is YYNGEE. The CDR3 is 17 residues long. Deletions cut 0 bases from V and 3 bases from J, with 15 bases between. For the CDR3, the DNA is TGTGCCAGCAGCGTAGTATACGCACAGGCAGCTAATGAAAAACTGTTTTTT. Translated: CASSVVYAQAANEKLFF.

The gene calls are TRBV6-2 or TRBV6-3 and TRBJ2-2; D gene unclear. The germline CDR1 and CDR2 sequences are MNHEY and SVGEGT. The CDR3 contains 15 residues. Trimming shortened V by 1 base and J by 4 bases, and 10 bases separated the two germline ends. DNA for the CDR3: TGTGCCAGCAGTTACTTCTCCGGAACCACCGGGGAGCTGTTTTTT. Translated, it gives CASSYFSGTTGELFF.

V and J are TRBV18 and TRBJ2-3, with 8 bases identical to TRBD1. Germline CDR1 and CDR2: KGHSH and LQKENI. J gave up 2 bases and V 0 bases, and 4 bases lay outside the gene matches. The CDR3 totals 16 residues. CDR3 residues: CASSPPSGGVTDTQYF. CDR3 coding DNA: TGTGCCAGCTCACCACCGTCAGGGGGCGTCACAGATACGCAGTATTTT.

DNA of the CDR3: TGTGCCAGCAGTTACGGGACAGGGGGGCCCGAGCAGTACTTC. It translates to CASSYGTGGPEQYF. The V gene is TRBV6-5, the J gene TRBJ2-7; 11 bases match TRBD1. The germline gives CDR1 MNHEY, CDR2 SVGAGI. CDR3 length: 14 residues. V lost 2 bases, J lost 6 bases, and 3 bases stayed unmatched.

This rearrangement joins TRBV5-6 to TRBJ2-7; 10 bases agree with TRBD2. Germline CDR1 SGHDT, CDR2 YYEEEE. The CDR3 loop spans 16 amino acids. With V trimmed by 4 bases and J by 4 bases, 11 bases remained unmatched. CDR3 protein: CASSQRASGGFYEQYF. The CDR3, as DNA: TGTGCCAGCAGCCAAAGGGCTAGCGGGGGTTTTTACGAGCAGTACTTC.